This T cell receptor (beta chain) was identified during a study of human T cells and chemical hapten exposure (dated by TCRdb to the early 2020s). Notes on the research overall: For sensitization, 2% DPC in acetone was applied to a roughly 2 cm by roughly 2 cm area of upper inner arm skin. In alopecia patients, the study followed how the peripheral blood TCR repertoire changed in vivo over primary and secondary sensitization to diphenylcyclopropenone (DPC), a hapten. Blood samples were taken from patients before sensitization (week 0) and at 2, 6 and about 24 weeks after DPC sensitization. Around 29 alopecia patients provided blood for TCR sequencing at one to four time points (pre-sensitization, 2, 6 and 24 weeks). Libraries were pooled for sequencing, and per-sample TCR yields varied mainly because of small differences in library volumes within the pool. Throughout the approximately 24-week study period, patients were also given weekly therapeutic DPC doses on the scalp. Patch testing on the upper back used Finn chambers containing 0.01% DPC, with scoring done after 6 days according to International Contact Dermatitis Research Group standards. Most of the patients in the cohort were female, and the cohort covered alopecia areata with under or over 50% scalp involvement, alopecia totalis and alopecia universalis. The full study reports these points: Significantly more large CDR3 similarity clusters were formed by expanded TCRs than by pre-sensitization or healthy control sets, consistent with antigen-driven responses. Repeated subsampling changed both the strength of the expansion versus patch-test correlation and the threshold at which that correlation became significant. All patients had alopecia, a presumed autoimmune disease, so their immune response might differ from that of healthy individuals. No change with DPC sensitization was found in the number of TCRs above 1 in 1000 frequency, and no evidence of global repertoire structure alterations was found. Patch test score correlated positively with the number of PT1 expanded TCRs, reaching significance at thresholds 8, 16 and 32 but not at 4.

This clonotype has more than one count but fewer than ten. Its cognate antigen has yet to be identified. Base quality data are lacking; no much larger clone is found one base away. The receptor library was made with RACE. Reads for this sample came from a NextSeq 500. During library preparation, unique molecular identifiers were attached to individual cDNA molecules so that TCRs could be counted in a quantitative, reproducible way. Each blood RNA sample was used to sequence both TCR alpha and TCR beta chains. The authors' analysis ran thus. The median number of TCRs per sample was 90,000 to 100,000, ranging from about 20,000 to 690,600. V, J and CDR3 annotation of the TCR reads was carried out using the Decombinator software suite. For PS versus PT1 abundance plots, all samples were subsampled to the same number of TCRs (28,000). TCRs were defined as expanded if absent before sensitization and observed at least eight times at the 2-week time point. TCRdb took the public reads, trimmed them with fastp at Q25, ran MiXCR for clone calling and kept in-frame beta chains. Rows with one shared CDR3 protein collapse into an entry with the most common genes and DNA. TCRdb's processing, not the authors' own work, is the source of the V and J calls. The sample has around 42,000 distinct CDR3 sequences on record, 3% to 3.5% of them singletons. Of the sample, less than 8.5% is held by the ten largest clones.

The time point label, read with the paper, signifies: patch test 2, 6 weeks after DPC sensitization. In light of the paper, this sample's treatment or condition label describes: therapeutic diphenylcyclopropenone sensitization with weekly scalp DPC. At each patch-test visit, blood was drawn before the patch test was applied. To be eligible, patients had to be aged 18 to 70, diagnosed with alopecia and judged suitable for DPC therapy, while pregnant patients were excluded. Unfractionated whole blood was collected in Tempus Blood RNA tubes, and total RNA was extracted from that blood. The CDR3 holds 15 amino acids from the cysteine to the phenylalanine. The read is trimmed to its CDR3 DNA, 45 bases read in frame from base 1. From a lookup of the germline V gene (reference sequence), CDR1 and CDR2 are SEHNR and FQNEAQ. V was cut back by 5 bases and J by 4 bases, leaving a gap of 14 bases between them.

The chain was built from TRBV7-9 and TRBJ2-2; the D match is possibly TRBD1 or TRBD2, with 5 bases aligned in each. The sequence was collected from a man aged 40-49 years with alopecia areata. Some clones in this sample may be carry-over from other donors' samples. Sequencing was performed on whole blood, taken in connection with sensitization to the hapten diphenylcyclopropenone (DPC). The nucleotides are TGTGCCAGCAGCCCCCCCGGGGCGCCCACCGGGGAGCTGTTTTTT. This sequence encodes CASSPPGAPTGELFF.